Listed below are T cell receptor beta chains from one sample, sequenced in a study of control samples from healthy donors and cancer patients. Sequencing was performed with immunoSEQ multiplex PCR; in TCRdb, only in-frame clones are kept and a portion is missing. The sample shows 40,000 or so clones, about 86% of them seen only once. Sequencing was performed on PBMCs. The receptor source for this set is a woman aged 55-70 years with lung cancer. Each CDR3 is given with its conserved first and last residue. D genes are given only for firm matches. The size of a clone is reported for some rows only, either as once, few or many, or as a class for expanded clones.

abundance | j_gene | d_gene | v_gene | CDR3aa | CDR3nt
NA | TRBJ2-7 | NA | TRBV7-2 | CASSLGFREQYF | TGTGCCAGCAGCTTGGGGTTCCGCGAGCAGTACTTC
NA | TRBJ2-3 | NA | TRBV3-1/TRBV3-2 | CASSQRTDTQYF | TGTGCCAGCAGCCAGAGAACAGATACGCAGTATTTT
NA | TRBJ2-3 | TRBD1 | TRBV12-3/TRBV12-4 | CASRTGGDTQYF | TGTGCCAGCAGGACAGGGGGAGATACGCAGTATTTT
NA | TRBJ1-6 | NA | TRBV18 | CASSPGQESPLHF | TGTGCCAGCTCACCCGGACAAGAATCTCCCCTCCACTTT
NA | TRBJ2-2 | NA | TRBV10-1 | CASSESGDGTGELFF | TGCGCCAGCAGTGAATCGGGGGATGGCACCGGGGAGCTGTTTTTT
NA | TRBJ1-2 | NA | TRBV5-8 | CASNPLGGSSALYGYTF | TGTGCCAGCAATCCGTTGGGGGGGTCCAGCGCTTTATATGGCTACACCTTC
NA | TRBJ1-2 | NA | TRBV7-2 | CASSLGGQGSVYGYTF | TGTGCCAGCAGCTTAGGCGGGCAGGGGTCTGTCTATGGCTACACCTTC
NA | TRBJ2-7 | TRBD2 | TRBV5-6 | CASSLAVAGAGYEQYF | TGTGCCAGCAGCTTGGCAGTAGCGGGGGCGGGCTACGAGCAGTACTTC
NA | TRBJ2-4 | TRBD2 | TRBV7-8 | CASSLEGGAKNIQYF | TGTGCCAGCAGCTTAGAGGGAGGGGCCAAAAACATTCAGTACTTC
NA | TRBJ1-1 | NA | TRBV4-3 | CASSQDSNPDGVAFF | TGCGCCAGCAGCCAAGATAGTAATCCCGACGGGGTGGCTTTCTTT
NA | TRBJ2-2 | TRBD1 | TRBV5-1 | CASSSRDSTGELFF | TGCGCCAGCAGCTCCCGGGACAGCACCGGGGAGCTGTTTTTT
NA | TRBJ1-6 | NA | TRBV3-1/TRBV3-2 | CASSFRKNNSPLHF | TGTGCCAGCAGCTTCAGAAAGAATAATTCACCCCTCCACTTT
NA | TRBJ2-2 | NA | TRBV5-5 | CASSLDPGELFF | TGTGCCAGCAGCTTGGATCCTGGGGAGCTGTTTTTT
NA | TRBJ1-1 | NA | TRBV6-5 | CASSYSVASSTEAFF | TGTGCCAGCAGTTACTCGGTGGCTTCGTCCACTGAAGCTTTCTTT
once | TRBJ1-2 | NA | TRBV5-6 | CASSFLGGRNYGYTF | TGTGCCAGCAGCTTCTTGGGGGGGCGTAACTATGGCTACACCTTC
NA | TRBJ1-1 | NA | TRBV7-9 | CASSYRNTEAFF | TGTGCCAGCAGCTACAGGAACACTGAAGCTTTCTTT
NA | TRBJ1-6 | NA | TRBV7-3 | CASSYNREPNSPLHF | TGTGCCAGCAGCTACAACAGGGAGCCTAATTCACCCCTCCACTTT
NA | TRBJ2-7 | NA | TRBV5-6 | CASSTGRNEQYF | TGTGCCAGCAGTACAGGGAGGAACGAGCAGTACTTC
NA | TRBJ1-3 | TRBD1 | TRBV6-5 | CASSFSQGGGYTIYF | TGTGCCAGCAGTTTCTCACAGGGGGGGGGATACACCATATATTTT
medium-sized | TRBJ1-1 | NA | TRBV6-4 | CASSDARGAEAFF | TGTGCCAGCAGTGACGCTAGGGGGGCTGAAGCTTTCTTT
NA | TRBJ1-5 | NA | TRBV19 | CASSEQVLGQPQHF | TGTGCCAGTAGCGAACAGGTCCTGGGTCAGCCCCAGCATTTT
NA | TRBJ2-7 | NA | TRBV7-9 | CASSLTDNSYEQYF | TGTGCCAGCAGCTTAACGGACAACTCCTACGAGCAGTACTTC
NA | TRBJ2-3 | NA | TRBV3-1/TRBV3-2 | CASSQEKGTSTDTQYF | TGTGCCAGCAGCCAAGAAAAAGGAACTAGCACAGATACGCAGTATTTT
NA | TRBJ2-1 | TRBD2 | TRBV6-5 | CASKEQQGGNEQFF | TGTGCCAGCAAGGAGCAGCAGGGAGGGAATGAGCAGTTCTTC
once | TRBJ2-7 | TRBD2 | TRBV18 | CASSPGTSGRWYEQYF | TGTGCCAGCTCACCCGGGACTAGCGGGAGATGGTACGAGCAGTACTTC
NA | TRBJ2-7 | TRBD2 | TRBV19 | CASKPGAGEGYEQYF | TGTGCCAGTAAACCGGGAGCGGGGGAAGGCTACGAGCAGTACTTC
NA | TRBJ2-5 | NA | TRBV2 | CASQQGETQYF | TGTGCCTCCCAGCAGGGGGAGACCCAGTACTTC
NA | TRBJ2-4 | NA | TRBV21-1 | CASSTPGGRKNIQYF | TGTGCCAGCAGCACCCCTGGGGGTCGAAAAAACATTCAGTACTTC
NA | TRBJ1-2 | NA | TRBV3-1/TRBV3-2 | CASSHPRVNNYGYTF | TGTGCCAGCAGCCATCCGAGGGTGAACAACTATGGCTACACCTTC
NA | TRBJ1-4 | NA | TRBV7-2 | CASRTVGANEKLFF | TGTGCCAGCAGGACAGTGGGGGCTAATGAAAAACTGTTTTTT
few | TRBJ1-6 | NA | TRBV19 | CASSGTAANSPLHF | TGTGCCAGTAGTGGGACCGCGGCTAATTCACCCCTCCACTTT
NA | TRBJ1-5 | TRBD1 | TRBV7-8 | CASSLLVGGGQPQHF | TGTGCCAGCAGCTTACTGGTAGGGGGCGGTCAGCCCCAGCATTTT
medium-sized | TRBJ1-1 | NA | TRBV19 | CASSPKQGFAEAFF | TGTGCCAGTAGTCCCAAACAGGGATTCGCTGAAGCTTTCTTT
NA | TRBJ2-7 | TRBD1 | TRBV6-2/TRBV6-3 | CASSYTGETSYEQYF | TGTGCCAGCAGTTATACAGGGGAGACCTCCTACGAGCAGTACTTC
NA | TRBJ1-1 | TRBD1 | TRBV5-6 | CASSPSFWTGEAFF | TGTGCCAGCAGCCCCTCCTTTTGGACAGGCGAAGCTTTCTTT
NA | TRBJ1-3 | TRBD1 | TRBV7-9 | CASSLGQSIGNTIYF | TGTGCCAGCAGCTTGGGACAGAGCATTGGAAACACCATATATTTT
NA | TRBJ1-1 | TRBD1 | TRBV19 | CASTDRGFLNTEAFF | TGTGCCAGTACGGACAGGGGGTTTTTGAACACTGAAGCTTTCTTT
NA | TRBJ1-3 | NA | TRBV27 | CASSFSSSGNTIYF | TGTGCCAGCAGTTTTTCCTCTTCTGGAAACACCATATATTTT